A single sample is the source of the 9 T cell receptor beta chains below, sequenced in a study of blood T cell repertoires in COVID-19 (dated by TCRdb to about 2020). Libraries were constructed by the immunoSEQ multiplex PCR assay. TCRdb provides this immuneACCESS table in a form limited to in-frame rearrangements. Some clones are lacking; in checked studies, under half of them reflect an unresolved V gene, and why the rest are absent is not known. This sample is represented by some 260,000 clones; 87% of them were singletons. The ten largest clones take up about 6% of the sample. Sequenced input: PBMCs or T cells enriched from blood (not recorded which). These receptor sequences come from a woman aged 30 to 39 with acute COVID-19.

The gene calls are TRBV10-1 and TRBJ2-1; 7 bases fit TRBD1. The V gene end was trimmed by 6 bases and the J gene end by 2 bases; junction bases not matched to a gene: 4. Germline V gene sequence: CDR1 WNHNN, CDR2 SYGVQD (reference sequence). The CDR3 totals 14 residues. CDR3 sequence: CASRDRAPYNEQFF. In DNA, the CDR3 is TGCGCCAGCAGAGACAGGGCCCCCTACAATGAGCAGTTCTTC.

The J gene is TRBJ2-1, the V gene TRBV11-3, with 7 bases identical to TRBD2. This CDR3 contains 16 residues. The trim removed 1 base at V and 8 bases at J, leaving 11 bases unmatched. Germline lookup yields CDR1 SGHNT and CDR2 YENEEA. The CDR3 reads CASSLGSGGQSDEQFF. CDR3 in DNA: TGTGCCAGCAGCTTAGGGTCGGGGGGTCAGAGCGATGAGCAGTTCTTC. The full variable domain, with the rest looked up from reference TRBV11-3 and TRBJ2-1, is EAGVVQSPRYKIIEKKQPVAFWCNPISGHNTLYWYLQNLGQGPELLIRYENEEAVDDSQLPKDRFSAERLKGVDSTLKIQPAELGDSAVYLCASSLGSGGQSDEQFFGPGTRLTVL.

The rearrangement links TRBV10-3 to TRBJ2-6; no reliable D call. CDR3 size: 16 residues. The germline V and J ends were trimmed by 3 bases and 0 bases, with 9 bases remaining between them. Germline V CDR1 and CDR2: ENHRY, SYGVKD. CDR3 residues: CAISESQSSGANVLTF. The CDR3 nucleotides are TGTGCCATCAGTGAAAGCCAAAGCTCTGGGGCCAACGTCCTGACTTTC.

This clone was seen a single time. Here the CDR3 reads CASSVLAGRGYEQYF. The CDR3 DNA reads as TGTGCCAGCAGTGTACTAGCGGGACGTGGGTACGAGCAGTACTTC. This chain joins TRBV2 and TRBJ2-7, with 10 bases fitting TRBD2. CDR1 is SNHLY and CDR2 is FYNNEI in the germline V gene. This CDR3 region has 15 residues. Trimming removed 4 bases from V and 4 bases from J; junction bases left unmatched: 7.

The V and J genes are TRBV2 and TRBJ1-4, with TRBD1 matching over 8 bases. Germline loops: CDR1 SNHLY, CDR2 FYNNEI. The V gene end was trimmed by 3 bases and the J gene end by 10 bases; junction bases not matched to a gene: 13. The CDR3 has 16 residues. As DNA, the CDR3 is TGTGCCAGCAGTGATGACCGGACAGGGATTTCGGGAAAACTGTTTTTT. Translation: CASSDDRTGISGKLFF.

V usage is TRBV3-1 (or the pseudogene TRBV3-2) and J usage is TRBJ1-2; D gene unclear. This CDR3 comprises 13 residues. Per germline, CDR1 LGHDT and CDR2 YNNKEL (reference sequence). V was trimmed by 4 bases and J by 0 bases, leaving 6 bases between them. The CDR3 DNA reads as TGTGCCAGCAGCCTCGGTCCTAACTATGGCTACACCTTC. Translating gives CASSLGPNYGYTF.

The chain combines TRBV18 with TRBJ2-5; the D gene is possibly TRBD2 (7 bases). Trimming left V 0 bases short and J 1 base short, with 21 bases between. The CDR3 is 19 residues long. CDR1 is KGHSH and CDR2 is LQKENI in the germline V gene. The CDR3 loop is CASSPPNGGGRKSQETQYF. The CDR3 DNA sequence: TGTGCCAGCTCACCACCGAATGGGGGGGGCCGAAAATCCCAAGAGACCCAGTACTTC. Using reference TRBV18 and TRBJ2-5 for the parts outside the CDR3, the full variable domain is NAGVMQNPRHLVRRRGQEARLRCSPMKGHSHVYWYRQLPEEGLKFMVYLQKENIIDESGMPKERFSAEFPKEGPSILRIQQVVRGDSAAYFCASSPPNGGGRKSQETQYFGPGTRLLVL.

This clone showed up just once. This sequence joins TRBV27 and TRBJ2-1, with TRBD1 identical over 7 bases. V gave up 5 bases and J gave up 5 bases; unmatched junction bases: 15. Germline V gene sequence: CDR1 MNHEY, CDR2 SMNVEV (reference sequence). The CDR3 has 17 residues. CDR3 loop: CASSPLSGTAGNNEQFF. CDR3 sequence (DNA): TGTGCCAGCAGTCCACTATCCGGGACAGCCGGGAACAATGAGCAGTTCTTC.

The genes are TRBV28 and TRBJ1-2; possible D gene TRBD1, 5 bases. This CDR3 region has 13 residues. V shed 3 bases and J shed 5 bases, with 10 bases lying between them. Germline CDR1 is MDHEN and CDR2 is SYDVKM. The CDR3 coding sequence is TGTGCCAGCAGTTTTCCCAGGGTTTATGGCTACACCTTC. The encoded protein is CASSFPRVYGYTF.